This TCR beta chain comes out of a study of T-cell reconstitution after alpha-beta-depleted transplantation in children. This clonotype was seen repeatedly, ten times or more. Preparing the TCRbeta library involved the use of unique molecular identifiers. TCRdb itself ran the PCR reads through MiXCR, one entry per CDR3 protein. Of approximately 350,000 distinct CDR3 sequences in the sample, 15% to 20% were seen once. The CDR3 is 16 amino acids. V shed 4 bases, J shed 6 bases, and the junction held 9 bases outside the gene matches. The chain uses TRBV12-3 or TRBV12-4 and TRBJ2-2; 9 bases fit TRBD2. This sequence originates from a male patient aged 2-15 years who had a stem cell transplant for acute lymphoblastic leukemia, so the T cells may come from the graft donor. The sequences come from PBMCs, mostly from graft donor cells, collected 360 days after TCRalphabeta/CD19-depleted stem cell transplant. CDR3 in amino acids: CASSSIAGVQPGELFF. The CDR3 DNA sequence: TGTGCCAGCAGTTCTATAGCGGGAGTTCAGCCCGGGGAGCTGTTTTTT.